These 6 T cell receptor beta chains came from one sample sequenced in a study of blood T cell repertoires in COVID-19. Profiled with immunoSEQ multiplex PCR; TCRdb holds only in-frame clones, not every one. The sample contains about 200,000 clones, 85% to 90% of which appear only once. The specimen was PBMCs or T cells enriched from blood (not recorded which). The receptors shown here come from a woman between 35 and 50 years old with acute COVID-19.

The chain recombines TRBV24-1 with TRBJ2-3; 10 nucleotides match TRBD1. CDR1 and CDR2 (germline): KGHDR, SFDVKD. With V trimmed by 3 bases and J by 5 bases, 7 bases remained unmatched. This CDR3 has 16 amino acids. As DNA, the CDR3 is TGTGCCACCAGTGATCCTGACAGGGGGCAGAGAGATACGCAGTATTTT. Protein product: CATSDPDRGQRDTQYF.

The rearrangement uses TRBV6-5 and TRBJ2-7, with 8 bases that match TRBD1. The CDR3 covers 15 residues. Per germline, CDR1 MNHEY and CDR2 SVGAGI. J lost 2 bases, V lost 8 bases, and 11 bases had no gene match. The CDR3 is CASEAIGQGPYEQYF. The CDR3 coding sequence is TGTGCCAGCGAGGCAATAGGACAGGGTCCCTACGAGCAGTACTTC.

The J gene is TRBJ2-3, the V gene TRBV3-1 (or the pseudogene TRBV3-2); the D gene is possibly TRBD2 (6 bases). This CDR3 spans 14 amino acids. Germline-derived CDR1 and CDR2 are LGHDT and YNNKEL (reference sequence). V lost 0 bases to trimming and J lost 6 bases, with 10 bases between them. CDR3 coding DNA: TGTGCCAGCAGCCAAGATCCGGGGGACGATACGCAGTATTTT. Protein: CASSQDPGDDTQYF.

J is TRBJ2-3 and V is TRBV19, with 10 bases fitting TRBD2. Germline assignment: CDR1 LNHDA and CDR2 SQIVND (reference sequence). The CDR3 totals 16 residues. Germline trimming cut 5 bases from V and 4 bases from J; bases unmatched to any gene: 9. CDR3 coding DNA: TGTGCCAGTAGTCTCCAACTAGCGGGATCCCCAGATACGCAGTATTTT. Its translation: CASSLQLAGSPDTQYF.

The chain uses TRBV10-2 and TRBJ2-7; TRBD1 matches 10 bases. V shed 5 bases, J shed 7 bases, and the junction held 8 bases outside the gene matches. This CDR3 region has 14 residues. Germline V gives CDR1 WSHSY, CDR2 SAAADI. The CDR3 loop is CASSFPGTGEEQYF. The CDR3 nucleotides are TGCGCCAGCAGTTTCCCCGGGACAGGGGAAGAGCAGTACTTC.

The chain employs TRBV10-3 and TRBJ2-3; D gene unclear. This CDR3 is built from 15 residues. Trimming took 3 bases from V and 0 from J, leaving 10 bases between them. Looked up from germline, CDR1 is ENHRY and CDR2 is SYGVKD. The CDR3 here is CAISDSPPSTDTQYF. The CDR3 DNA sequence: TGTGCCATCAGTGATTCCCCCCCTAGCACAGATACGCAGTATTTT.